A selection of T cell receptor beta chains follows, all from one sample in a study of cytomegalovirus exposure and HLA in healthy donors. Measured with immunoSEQ multiplex PCR; TCRdb has only the in-frame clones, and not every one. The data hold approximately 150,000 clones, with 84% observed a single time. Material for sequencing was PBMCs. The origin of the receptors is a man between 18 and 29 years old in good health and CMV-seronegative. CDR3s include the opening cysteine and the closing phenylalanine or tryptophan. The order of the fields is J gene, D gene, clone size, V gene, CDR3 protein, CDR3 DNA. The D gene is left open where the match is weak. Clone size is shown for a subset of rows, as once, few, many or a class of expanded clone.

J gene: TRBJ2-7
D gene: NA
clone size: NA
V gene: TRBV11-2
CDR3 protein: CASSWRGTFYEQYF
CDR3 DNA: TGTGCCAGCAGCTGGAGGGGCACCTTCTACGAGCAGTACTTC

J gene: TRBJ2-7
D gene: TRBD1
clone size: NA
V gene: TRBV6-5
CDR3 protein: CASSYGGTGYEQYF
CDR3 DNA: TGTGCCAGCAGTTACGGAGGGACAGGCTACGAGCAGTACTTC

J gene: TRBJ1-6
D gene: NA
clone size: NA
V gene: TRBV6-5
CDR3 protein: CASSYRAGRSPLHF
CDR3 DNA: TGTGCCAGCAGTTACCGCGCAGGGCGTTCACCCCTCCACTTT

J gene: TRBJ2-2
D gene: TRBD2
clone size: NA
V gene: TRBV5-1
CDR3 protein: CANPTGLVAGELFF
CDR3 DNA: TGCGCCAACCCGACGGGACTAGTTGCCGGGGAGCTGTTTTTT

J gene: TRBJ2-3
D gene: TRBD2
clone size: NA
V gene: TRBV18
CDR3 protein: CASSRLAGGKSTDTQYF
CDR3 DNA: TGTGCCAGCTCAAGACTAGCGGGGGGAAAAAGCACAGATACGCAGTATTTT

J gene: TRBJ1-3
D gene: NA
clone size: NA
V gene: TRBV7-9
CDR3 protein: CASSQSGGGSGNTIYF
CDR3 DNA: TGTGCCAGCAGCCAGTCGGGAGGGGGGAGTGGAAACACCATATATTTT

J gene: TRBJ2-2
D gene: TRBD1
clone size: NA
V gene: TRBV4-2
CDR3 protein: CASSAGQGVAGELFF
CDR3 DNA: TGTGCCAGCAGCGCGGGACAGGGGGTGGCCGGGGAGCTGTTTTTT

J gene: TRBJ1-1
D gene: NA
clone size: once
V gene: TRBV7-8
CDR3 protein: CASSLGARGGTEAFF
CDR3 DNA: TGTGCCAGCAGCTTAGGGGCTCGGGGTGGTACTGAAGCTTTCTTT

J gene: TRBJ2-2
D gene: TRBD2
clone size: once
V gene: TRBV7-9
CDR3 protein: CASSLLWTSGDLTGELFF
CDR3 DNA: TGTGCCAGCAGCTTACTCTGGACTAGCGGGGATCTCACCGGGGAGCTGTTTTTT

J gene: TRBJ1-5
D gene: TRBD1
clone size: NA
V gene: TRBV7-2
CDR3 protein: CASTWDRGRNQPQHF
CDR3 DNA: TGTGCCAGCACCTGGGACAGGGGACGCAATCAGCCCCAGCATTTT

J gene: TRBJ1-5
D gene: NA
clone size: NA
V gene: TRBV6-1
CDR3 protein: CASSEASNSNQPQHF
CDR3 DNA: TGTGCCAGCAGTGAAGCGAGCAATAGCAATCAGCCCCAGCATTTT

J gene: TRBJ1-5
D gene: NA
clone size: few
V gene: TRBV7-8
CDR3 protein: CASSLTGSNQPQHF
CDR3 DNA: TGTGCCAGCAGCCTCACAGGGAGCAATCAGCCCCAGCATTTT

J gene: TRBJ2-7
D gene: TRBD2
clone size: NA
V gene: TRBV4-2
CDR3 protein: CASSQDLGLAGLEQYF
CDR3 DNA: TGTGCCAGCAGCCAAGATCTGGGACTAGCGGGATTGGAGCAGTACTTC

J gene: TRBJ2-5
D gene: TRBD2
clone size: few
V gene: TRBV7-8
CDR3 protein: CASRSGPGTSVRETQYF
CDR3 DNA: TGTGCCAGCAGATCCGGTCCAGGGACTAGCGTTAGGGAGACCCAGTACTTC

J gene: TRBJ2-1
D gene: TRBD2
clone size: NA
V gene: TRBV7-8
CDR3 protein: CASSPHPRLAGGIDEQFF
CDR3 DNA: TGTGCCAGCAGCCCCCACCCTCGACTAGCGGGAGGGATCGATGAGCAGTTCTTC

J gene: TRBJ2-1
D gene: TRBD2
clone size: NA
V gene: TRBV19
CDR3 protein: CASSVRTSGTYNEQFF
CDR3 DNA: TGTGCCAGTAGTGTGAGGACTAGCGGTACCTACAATGAGCAGTTCTTC

J gene: TRBJ2-7
D gene: NA
clone size: once
V gene: TRBV5-6
CDR3 protein: CASSLGTSIYEQYF
CDR3 DNA: TGTGCCAGCAGCTTAGGGACATCCATCTACGAGCAGTACTTC

J gene: TRBJ2-1
D gene: TRBD2
clone size: NA
V gene: TRBV6-1
CDR3 protein: CASSELRLAGGDNEQFF
CDR3 DNA: TGTGCCAGCAGTGAGCTCCGACTAGCGGGGGGAGACAATGAGCAGTTCTTC

J gene: TRBJ1-1
D gene: NA
clone size: NA
V gene: TRBV27
CDR3 protein: CASSLRENTEAFF
CDR3 DNA: TGTGCCAGCAGTCTCAGGGAGAACACTGAAGCTTTCTTT

J gene: TRBJ2-5
D gene: TRBD2
clone size: NA
V gene: TRBV11-2
CDR3 protein: CASSQVAGVLETQYF
CDR3 DNA: TGTGCCAGCAGCCAAGTAGCGGGGGTGTTAGAGACCCAGTACTTC

J gene: TRBJ2-7
D gene: NA
clone size: NA
V gene: TRBV28
CDR3 protein: CASSLFGQGRSYEQYF
CDR3 DNA: TGTGCCAGCAGTTTATTCGGCCAGGGGAGATCCTACGAGCAGTACTTC

J gene: TRBJ2-5
D gene: TRBD2
clone size: once
V gene: TRBV29-1
CDR3 protein: CSVSVGTGGETQYF
CDR3 DNA: TGCAGCGTCTCGGTCGGGACGGGGGGAGAGACCCAGTACTTC

J gene: TRBJ1-6
D gene: TRBD1
clone size: NA
V gene: TRBV6-5
CDR3 protein: CASSLGQGLSPLHF
CDR3 DNA: TGTGCCAGCAGTCTTGGACAGGGTTTGTCACCCCTCCACTTT

J gene: TRBJ2-3
D gene: TRBD2
clone size: NA
V gene: TRBV9
CDR3 protein: CASRPTSGGTDTQYF
CDR3 DNA: TGTGCCAGCAGACCAACTAGCGGGGGCACAGATACGCAGTATTTT

J gene: TRBJ2-5
D gene: TRBD1
clone size: NA
V gene: TRBV7-9
CDR3 protein: CASKGTGLQETQYF
CDR3 DNA: TGTGCCAGCAAGGGGACAGGTCTCCAAGAGACCCAGTACTTC

J gene: TRBJ2-2
D gene: NA
clone size: NA
V gene: TRBV7-9
CDR3 protein: CSSSFNTGELFF
CDR3 DNA: TGTTCCAGCAGCTTTAATACCGGGGAGCTGTTTTTT